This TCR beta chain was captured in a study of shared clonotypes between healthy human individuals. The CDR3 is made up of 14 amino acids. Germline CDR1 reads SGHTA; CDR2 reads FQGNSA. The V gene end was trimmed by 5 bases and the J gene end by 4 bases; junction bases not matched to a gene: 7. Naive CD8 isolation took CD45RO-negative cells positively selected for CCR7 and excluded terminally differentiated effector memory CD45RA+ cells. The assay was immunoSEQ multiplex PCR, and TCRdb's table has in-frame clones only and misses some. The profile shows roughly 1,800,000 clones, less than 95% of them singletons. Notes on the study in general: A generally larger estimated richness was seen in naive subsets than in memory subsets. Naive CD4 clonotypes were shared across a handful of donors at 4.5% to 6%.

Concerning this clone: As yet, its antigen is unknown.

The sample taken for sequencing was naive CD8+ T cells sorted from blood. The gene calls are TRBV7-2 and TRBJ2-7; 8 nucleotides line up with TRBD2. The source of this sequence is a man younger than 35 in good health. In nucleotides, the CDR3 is TGTGCCAGCAGCGACGCGGGACTAGGTTACGAGCAGTACTTC. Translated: CASSDAGLGYEQYF.